Following are 17 T cell receptor beta chains from one sample sequenced in a study of blood T cell repertoires in COVID-19. Assay used: immunoSEQ multiplex PCR; TCRdb lists only in-frame clones, some missing. The sample carries about 160,000 clones, less than 85% recorded once. Input material: peripheral blood. All receptors derive from a woman of 80 years or more with active or convalescent COVID-19.

The rearrangement uses TRBV6-5 and TRBJ1-1; D is uncertain. CDR3 length equals 13 residues. V was trimmed by 0 bases and J by 10 bases, leaving 12 bases between them. Germline V gives CDR1 MNHEY, CDR2 SVGAGI. The CDR3 reads CASSYSVRARAFF. The DNA of the CDR3 is TGTGCCAGCAGTTACTCGGTGAGGGCGCGAGCTTTCTTT.

The chain uses TRBV6-5 and TRBJ1-2, with D possibly matching TRBD1 (5 bases). Trimming shortened V by 6 bases and J by 0 bases, and 11 bases separated the two germline ends. This CDR3 contains 14 residues. Germline V lookup: CDR1 MNHEY, CDR2 SVGAGI. The CDR3 sequence is CASRADSANYGYTF. CDR3 nucleotides: TGTGCCAGCAGGGCCGACAGCGCTAACTATGGCTACACCTTC.

This chain connects TRBV7-3 to TRBJ2-5, with no clear D. The CDR3 totals 14 residues. Trimming stripped 2 bases from V and 5 bases from J, with 12 bases between. Germline V gene lookup returns CDR1 SGHTA and CDR2 FQGTGA. The CDR3 is CASSLRPGQETQYF. CDR3 DNA: TGTGCCAGCAGCTTACGTCCAGGTCAGGAGACCCAGTACTTC. Complete variable domain (other parts from reference TRBV7-3 and TRBJ2-5): GAGVSQTPSNKVTEKGKYVELRCDPISGHTALYWYRQSLGQGPEFLIYFQGTGAADDSGLPNDRFFAVRPEGSVSTLKIQRTERGDSAVYLCASSLRPGQETQYFGPGTRLLVL.

This chain joins TRBV6-5 and TRBJ1-2; no definite D call. Trimming took 7 bases from V and 6 from J, leaving 18 bases between them. This CDR3 has 14 amino acids. In germline, CDR1 is MNHEY, CDR2 SVGAGI. CDR3 in DNA: TGTGCCAGCACCCCCCCCGGGGAAGGGCATGGCTACACCTTC. Translation: CASTPPGEGHGYTF.

The V and J genes are TRBV28 and TRBJ2-1; 11 bases align to TRBD1. V trimming: 5 bases; J trimming: 7 bases; junction bases outside the gene matches: 10. CDR1 is MDHEN, CDR2 SYDVKM, per germline. This CDR3 region has 16 residues. The CDR3 sequence: CASSGLVGQGANEQFF. CDR3 nucleotides: TGTGCCAGCAGTGGCTTGGTAGGACAGGGGGCTAATGAGCAGTTCTTC.

V is TRBV30 and J is TRBJ2-3; tentative D call: TRBD2 (6 bases). The germline V and J ends were trimmed by 1 base and 1 base, with 15 bases remaining between them. CDR1 GTSNPN and CDR2 SVGIG come from the germline V gene (reference sequence). CDR3 length equals 16 residues. The CDR3: CAWSGLLAVRTDTQYF. Here the CDR3 DNA reads TGTGCCTGGAGTGGACTACTAGCCGTACGCACAGATACGCAGTATTTT.

DNA of the CDR3: TGTGCCAGCAGTTCCCTAGCGGGAGGGCAGTTCTTC. The encoded protein is CASSSLAGGQFF. The V and J genes are TRBV27 and TRBJ2-1; TRBD2 matches 11 bases. From germline, CDR1 is MNHEY and CDR2 SMNVEV (reference sequence). This CDR3 is 12 amino acids long. V lost 4 bases, J lost 12 bases, and 2 bases stayed unmatched.

The rearrangement links TRBV7-9 to TRBJ1-4, with TRBD1 identical over 9 bases. The germline V gene encodes CDR1 SEHNR and CDR2 FQNEAQ (reference sequence). This CDR3 has 14 amino acids. Trimming cost V 5 bases and J 4 bases; bases outside gene matches: 2. In DNA form, the CDR3 reads TGTGCCAGCAGCCAGACAGGGGGTAATGAAAAACTGTTTTTT. It is translated as CASSQTGGNEKLFF.

The chain employs TRBV5-1 and TRBJ1-2; possibly TRBD1 for D (5 bases). Germline V gene lookup returns CDR1 SGHRS and CDR2 YFSETQ. Trimming took 3 bases from V and 8 from J, leaving 14 bases between them. This CDR3 has 13 residues. CDR3 protein: CASSSQDGPGYTF. CDR3 nucleotides: TGCGCCAGCAGCTCACAGGACGGACCCGGCTACACCTTC.

The rearrangement uses TRBV3-1 (or the pseudogene TRBV3-2) and TRBJ2-1; D uncertain. This CDR3 comprises 16 residues. The V gene's germline CDR1 is LGHDT and CDR2 YNNKEL (reference sequence). V lost 1 base and J lost 3, with 13 bases in between. The CDR3 protein is CASSQGDSVLYNEQFF. DNA of the CDR3: TGTGCCAGCAGCCAAGGTGATAGTGTTCTCTACAATGAGCAGTTCTTC.

V and J are TRBV13 and TRBJ2-3; maybe TRBD2 (5 bases). Germline V gene data show CDR1 as PRHDT and CDR2 as FYEKMQ (reference sequence). This CDR3 is 16 amino acids long. V gave up 2 bases and J gave up 9 bases, with 21 bases separating them. CDR3 nucleotide sequence: TGTGCCAGCAGCTTATATGGTAGCGCCCAAGGTCGGACGCAGTATTTT. Translation gives CASSLYGSAQGRTQYF.

The chain joins TRBV2 to TRBJ2-3; tentatively, D is TRBD2 (6 bases). CDR1 and CDR2 from the germline V gene are SNHLY and FYNNEI. This CDR3 is 15 amino acids long. V lost 3 bases and J 4 bases, leaving 14 bases between the germline ends. DNA for the CDR3: TGTGCCAGCAGTGACCTGGTGAAGCGGGCAGATACGCAGTATTTT. It encodes CASSDLVKRADTQYF.

The chain uses TRBV19 and TRBJ1-2; 9 bases are shared with TRBD1. The CDR3 consists of 15 residues. After removal of 5 bases from V and 3 bases from J, the junction contained 7 bases not matched to a gene. The germline gives CDR1 LNHDA, CDR2 SQIVND (reference sequence). The CDR3 DNA is TGTGCCAGTAGTCCTACAGGGGGCGCGGACTATGGCTACACCTTC. Protein product: CASSPTGGADYGYTF. The variable domain in full, completed from reference TRBV19 and TRBJ1-2, reads DGGITQSPKYLFRKEGQNVTLSCEQNLNHDAMYWYRQDPGQGLRLIYYSQIVNDFQKGDIAEGYSVSREKKESFPLTVTSAQKNPTAFYLCASSPTGGADYGYTFGSGTRLTVV.

The chain uses TRBV2 and TRBJ2-2; 9 bases match TRBD1. The CDR3 totals 15 residues. Trimming took 6 bases from V and 1 from J; bases not matched to a gene: 3. Per germline, CDR1 SNHLY and CDR2 FYNNEI. The CDR3 DNA reads as TGTGCCAGCAGCCCGGACAGGGGGAACACCGGGGAGCTGTTTTTT. Translated, it gives CASSPDRGNTGELFF.

The chain couples TRBV29-1 to TRBJ2-5; no firm D call. V lost 0 bases, J lost 4 bases, and 12 bases lay in between. CDR1 and CDR2 (germline): SQVTM, ANQGSEA. The CDR3 is 14 residues long. Here the CDR3 reads CSVEDPEGGETQYF. The CDR3 bases are TGCAGCGTTGAAGATCCTGAAGGCGGAGAGACCCAGTACTTC.

This clone has just one count. The V and J genes are TRBV7-9 and TRBJ1-5; maybe TRBD1 (6 bases). The germline gives CDR1 SEHNR, CDR2 FQNEAQ (reference sequence). Trimming removed 5 bases from V and 0 bases from J, with 11 bases in between. The CDR3 covers 15 residues. The DNA for the CDR3 is TGTGCCAGCAGCCGCACAGGGAATAGCAATCAGCCCCAGCATTTT. It translates to CASSRTGNSNQPQHF. The full variable domain, rest sourced from reference TRBV7-9 and TRBJ1-5, is DTGVSQNPRHKITKRGQNVTFRCDPISEHNRLYWYRQTLGQGPEFLTYFQNEAQLEKSRLLSDRFSAERPKGSFSTLEIQRTEQGDSAMYLCASSRTGNSNQPQHFGDGTRLSIL.

The rearrangement uses TRBV28 and TRBJ2-7; no clear D gene. The ends were cut back, 2 bases at V and 2 bases at J, with 10 bases in the middle. CDR1 and CDR2 from the germline V gene are MDHEN and SYDVKM. The CDR3 is 14 amino acids. CDR3 sequence reads: CASSLAGLPYEQYF. CDR3 nucleotides: TGTGCCAGCAGTTTAGCTGGGCTACCCTACGAGCAGTACTTC.